A single sample gave rise to the 11 T cell receptor beta chains below, sequenced in a study of shared clonotypes between healthy human individuals. Sequenced by immunoSEQ multiplex PCR; TCRdb stores in-frame clones only, minus some. Of 1.4 million or so clones listed, approximately 98.5% are singletons. Sample: naive CD4+ T cells sorted from blood. Subset: CD45RA+ positively selected. The receptor set was obtained from a man aged 25-45 years in good health.

This clone was detected once. J is TRBJ2-1 and V is TRBV9, with a possible D match to TRBD2 (5 bases). CDR3 length: 17 amino acids. Trimming stripped 2 bases from V and 4 bases from J, with 19 bases between. Germline lookup yields CDR1 SGDLS and CDR2 YYNGEE. The CDR3 here is CASSVGISEYPYNEQFF. CDR3 coding DNA: TGTGCCAGCAGCGTCGGGATTAGCGAATATCCTTACAATGAGCAGTTCTTC.

The V and J genes are TRBV5-6 and TRBJ2-1; D not resolved. Germline V CDR1 and CDR2: SGHDT, YYEEEE. Trimming stripped 0 bases from V and 6 bases from J, with 16 bases between. The CDR3 is 16 amino acids. As DNA, the CDR3 is TGTGCCAGCAGCTTGGAAGGCCTAGGGTTTATCAATGAGCAGTTCTTC. This gives the protein CASSLEGLGFINEQFF. Variable domain in full (rest from reference TRBV5-6 and TRBJ2-1): DAGVTQSPTHLIKTRGQQVTLRCSPKSGHDTVSWYQQALGQGPQFIFQYYEEEERQRGNFPDRFSGHQFPNYSSELNVNALLLGDSALYLCASSLEGLGFINEQFFGPGTRLTVL.

The V gene is TRBV27, the J gene TRBJ2-2; D is unresolved. This CDR3 contains 13 residues. Germline values: CDR1 MNHEY, CDR2 SMNVEV (reference sequence). The V and J ends lost 7 bases and 1 base respectively, with 7 bases between them. CDR3 sequence (DNA): TGTGCCAGCAAGACGGTGAACACCGGGGAGCTGTTTTTT. It specifies CASKTVNTGELFF.

This clone appeared a single time. The chain employs TRBV5-6 and TRBJ2-1; the match to TRBD2 covers 13 bases. J lost 9 bases, V lost 2 bases, and 5 bases had no gene match. Germline V gene lookup returns CDR1 SGHDT and CDR2 YYEEEE. This CDR3 comprises 15 residues. The CDR3 protein is CASSLTSGRAIEQFF. CDR3 nucleotide sequence: TGTGCCAGCAGCTTAACTAGCGGGAGGGCCATTGAGCAGTTCTTC.

The CDR3 sequence: CASSSSYLETQYF. The CDR3 nucleotides read TGTGCCAGCAGTTCTTCATACTTGGAGACCCAGTACTTC. V gene TRBV28 combines with J gene TRBJ2-5; unclear D gene. Germline V gene lookup returns CDR1 MDHEN and CDR2 SYDVKM. The ends were cut back, 4 bases at V and 5 bases at J, with 11 bases in the middle. CDR3 length: 13 residues.

Worth noting for this clone: The junction differs from germline at one of its ends, possibly a read error. V usage is TRBV10-2 and J usage is TRBJ1-2; D ambiguous. Germline CDR1 WSHSY, CDR2 SAAADI. The CDR3 consists of 14 residues. The CDR3: CASSESKLGGTPLF. In nucleotides, the CDR3 is TGCGCCAGCAGTGAGTCGAAGCTAGGCGGAACCCCACTCTTC.

The V and J genes are TRBV5-1 and TRBJ1-1; tentatively, D is TRBD1 (5 bases). The CDR3 contains 15 residues. CDR1 and CDR2 (germline): SGHRS, YFSETQ. V was shortened by 0 bases and J by 1 base, with 10 bases between the two germline ends. The CDR3 DNA is TGCGCCAGCAGCTTGGTGGGGGGACCGAACACTGAAGCTTTCTTT. Its protein is CASSLVGGPNTEAFF.

This chain links TRBV18 with TRBJ2-2, with TRBD1 as a possible D gene (5 bases). V gave up 0 bases and J gave up 0 bases, with 5 bases separating them. Looked up from germline, CDR1 is KGHSH and CDR2 is LQKENI. The CDR3 totals 15 residues. The CDR3 coding sequence is TGTGCCAGCTCACCACCAGGGGCGAACACCGGGGAGCTGTTTTTT. This codes for CASSPPGANTGELFF.

V gene TRBV4-3 combines with J gene TRBJ2-1; the match to TRBD2 covers 10 bases. CDR3 length: 18 residues. Germline CDR1 reads LGHNA; CDR2 reads YSLEER. The V and J ends lost 2 bases and 3 bases, in that order; junction bases with no gene match: 10. In DNA form, the CDR3 reads TGCGCCAGCAGCCAATTGCCGCCTAGCGGGAGTTTCTACAATGAGCAGTTCTTC. It translates to CASSQLPPSGSFYNEQFF.

The chain links TRBV9 to TRBJ2-3; D remains unclear. CDR1 is SGDLS, CDR2 YYNGEE, per germline. V dropped 3 bases and J dropped 4 bases, with 18 bases sitting between them. This CDR3 has 16 residues. In nucleotides, the CDR3 is TGTGCCAGCAGCGGCGCCGGGCGGTTTCATCCAGATACGCAGTATTTT. The encoded protein is CASSGAGRFHPDTQYF. The entire variable domain, with the rest obtained from reference TRBV9 and TRBJ2-3, is as follows: DSGVTQTPKHLITATGQRVTLRCSPRSGDLSVYWYQQSLDQGLQFLIQYYNGEERAKGNILERFSAQQFPDLHSELNLSSLELGDSALYFCASSGAGRFHPDTQYFGPGTRLTVL.

The chain employs TRBV28 and TRBJ1-5; no firm D call. Trimming took 2 bases from V and 4 from J, leaving 9 bases between them. CDR3 length: 14 residues. Germline-derived CDR1 and CDR2 are MDHEN and SYDVKM. CDR3 residues: CASSLDTRNQPQHF. The CDR3 region has the DNA TGTGCCAGCAGTTTAGACACCCGGAATCAGCCCCAGCATTTT.